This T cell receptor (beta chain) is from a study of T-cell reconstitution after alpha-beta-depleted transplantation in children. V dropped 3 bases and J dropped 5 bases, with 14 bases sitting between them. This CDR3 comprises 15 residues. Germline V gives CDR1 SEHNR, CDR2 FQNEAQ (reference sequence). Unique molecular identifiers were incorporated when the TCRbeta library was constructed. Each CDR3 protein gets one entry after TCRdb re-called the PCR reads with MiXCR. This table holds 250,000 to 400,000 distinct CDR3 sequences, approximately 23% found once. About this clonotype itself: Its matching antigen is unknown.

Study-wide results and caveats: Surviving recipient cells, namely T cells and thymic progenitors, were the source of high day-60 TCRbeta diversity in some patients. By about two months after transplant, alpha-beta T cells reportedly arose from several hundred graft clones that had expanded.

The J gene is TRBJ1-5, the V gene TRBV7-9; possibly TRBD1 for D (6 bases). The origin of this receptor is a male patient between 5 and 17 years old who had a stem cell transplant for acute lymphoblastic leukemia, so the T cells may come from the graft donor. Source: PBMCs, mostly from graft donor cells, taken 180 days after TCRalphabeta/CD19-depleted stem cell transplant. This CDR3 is CASSLGYRVDQPQHF. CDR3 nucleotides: TGTGCCAGCAGCTTGGGGTACAGGGTTGATCAGCCCCAGCATTTT.